This TCR beta chain emerged from a study of blood T cell repertoires in COVID-19. The CDR3 is made up of 15 amino acids. Germline V gene data show CDR1 as SEHNR and CDR2 as FQNEAQ (reference sequence). Trimming cost V 3 bases and J 4 bases; bases outside gene matches: 8. Sequenced by immunoSEQ multiplex PCR; TCRdb stores in-frame clones only, minus some. Of roughly 160,000 clones listed, approximately 84% are singletons. Sequenced material: peripheral blood. This clonotype was obtained from a woman aged 80 or older with COVID-19, enrolled during active disease. V gene TRBV7-9 combines with J gene TRBJ1-2; 7 nucleotides align to TRBD1. The CDR3 DNA follows: TGTGCCAGCAGCTTTGGACAGGCCGAGGTCTATGGCTACACCTTC. Its protein is CASSFGQAEVYGYTF. Variable domain in full (rest from reference TRBV7-9 and TRBJ1-2): DTGVSQNPRHKITKRGQNVTFRCDPISEHNRLYWYRQTLGQGPEFLTYFQNEAQLEKSRLLSDRFSAERPKGSFSTLEIQRTEQGDSAMYLCASSFGQAEVYGYTFGSGTRLTVV.